These 14 T cell receptor beta chains came from one sample sequenced in a study of blood T cell repertoires in COVID-19. The table came from immunoSEQ multiplex PCR; TCRdb's copy has only in-frame clones and leaves some out. Of some 240,000 clones in the sample, roughly nine tenths were seen once. The sequenced sample was peripheral blood. These receptors all stem from a man in his 60s who had recovered from COVID-19.

This chain connects TRBV12-3 or TRBV12-4 to TRBJ1-2; 9 positions match TRBD1. The trim removed 7 bases at V and 7 bases at J, leaving 7 bases unmatched. CDR3 size: 13 residues. CDR3 region: CASIPDRGIGYTF. DNA for the CDR3: TGTGCCAGCATTCCCGACAGGGGGATTGGCTACACCTTC.

The gene calls are TRBV19 and TRBJ1-1, with 9 bases identical to TRBD1. V shed 7 bases and J 4 bases; nucleotides not matched to a gene: 4. Germline CDR1 LNHDA, CDR2 SQIVND (reference sequence). The CDR3 has 13 amino acids. CDR3 protein: CASTDRGGTEAFF. In DNA form, the CDR3 reads TGTGCCAGTACCGACAGGGGGGGCACTGAAGCTTTCTTT.

The chain carries TRBV30 and TRBJ1-6; D unclear. There are 12 residues in the CDR3. Germline loops: CDR1 GTSNPN, CDR2 SVGIG (reference sequence). V shed 2 bases and J shed 19 bases, with 18 bases lying between them. CDR3: CAWSPTRTLPHF. The CDR3 nucleotides read TGTGCCTGGAGTCCAACCCGGACTCTACCTCACTTT.

V usage is TRBV11-2 and J usage is TRBJ2-7; possibly TRBD2 for D (6 bases). V lost 6 bases to trimming and J lost 0 bases, with 15 bases between them. Germline V gene data show CDR1 as SGHAT and CDR2 as FQNNGV. This CDR3 region has 15 residues. Here the CDR3 reads CASSIPRGSSYEQYF. The DNA for the CDR3 is TGTGCCAGCAGTATCCCTCGGGGGAGCTCCTACGAGCAGTACTTC.

The V gene is TRBV2, the J gene TRBJ1-6; TRBD1 is a possible D gene (6 bases). Trimming stripped 5 bases from V and 8 bases from J, with 16 bases between. From germline, CDR1 is SNHLY and CDR2 FYNNEI. The CDR3 covers 15 residues. The CDR3 sequence: CASSPYPRGDSPLHF. CDR3 sequence (DNA): TGTGCCAGCAGTCCTTATCCCAGGGGAGATTCACCCCTCCACTTT.

The chain joins TRBV7-7 to TRBJ2-5, with 8 bases matching TRBD1. CDR1 is SSHAT, CDR2 FNYEAQ, per germline (reference sequence). The CDR3 contains 16 residues. The V gene end was trimmed by 1 base and the J gene end by 7 bases; junction bases not matched to a gene: 11. The CDR3 nucleotides read TGTGCCAGCAGCTTAGACCGGACAGGGCCTGGCGGGACCCAGTACTTC. Protein sequence: CASSLDRTGPGGTQYF.

The chain links TRBV5-1 to TRBJ1-6; 11 bases fit TRBD1. Trimming at V came to 4 bases and at J to 9 bases, leaving 6 bases not matched to a gene. The V gene's germline CDR1 is SGHRS and CDR2 YFSETQ. The CDR3 is made up of 15 amino acids. CDR3 nucleotides: TGCGCCAGCAGCGTGGGACAGGGGGTTAGTTCACCCCTCCACTTT. Translating gives CASSVGQGVSSPLHF.

The J gene is TRBJ1-1, the V gene TRBV28, with D possibly being TRBD1 (5 bases). CDR1 and CDR2 (germline): MDHEN, SYDVKM. CDR3 size: 14 residues. V was trimmed by 7 bases and J by 10 bases, leaving 22 bases between them. The CDR3 protein is CASTFRGPGTGAFF. The CDR3 bases are TGTGCCAGCACCTTTAGGGGCCCAGGCACAGGAGCTTTCTTT.

This chain uses TRBV29-1 with TRBJ1-1; TRBD1 matches at 9 bases. CDR1 SQVTM and CDR2 ANQGSEA come from the germline V gene. Germline trimming cut 7 bases from V and 3 bases from J; bases unmatched to any gene: 9. The CDR3 totals 14 residues. Here the CDR3 DNA reads TGCAGCGGTGGGACAGGGTGGGGGGACACTGAAGCTTTCTTT. It is translated as CSGGTGWGDTEAFF.

The chain links TRBV4-1 to TRBJ1-3; TRBD1 matches 7 bases. J was trimmed by 0 bases and V by 1 base; bases with no gene match: 9. Per germline, CDR1 MGHRA and CDR2 YSYEKL. The CDR3 contains 18 residues. The CDR3 reads CASSQVPSTGISGNTIYF. The CDR3 DNA reads as TGCGCCAGCAGCCAAGTCCCGTCGACAGGGATCTCTGGAAACACCATATATTTT.

The gene calls are TRBV6-5 and TRBJ1-2; D not resolved. The CDR3 has 13 residues. Trimming took 8 bases from V and 7 from J, leaving 17 bases between them. Germline values: CDR1 MNHEY, CDR2 SVGAGI. The CDR3, as DNA: TGTGCCAGCTTCGGGATGCAGGCAGGTGGCTACACCTTC. Amino acids: CASFGMQAGGYTF.

The chain carries TRBV28 and TRBJ1-5, with 8 bases identical to TRBD1. V shed 5 bases and J 9 bases; nucleotides not matched to a gene: 6. Germline values: CDR1 MDHEN, CDR2 SYDVKM. The CDR3 is 13 amino acids. The CDR3 protein is CASSGDRPMPQHF. CDR3 sequence (DNA): TGTGCCAGCAGTGGGGACAGGCCCATGCCCCAGCATTTT.

V gene TRBV18 combines with J gene TRBJ2-1, with 11 bases identical to TRBD2. The trim removed 6 bases at V and 8 bases at J, leaving 6 bases unmatched. Per germline, CDR1 KGHSH and CDR2 LQKENI. The CDR3 has 14 amino acids. The CDR3 loop is CASSFTSGSDEQFF. As DNA, the CDR3 is TGTGCCAGCTCGTTCACTAGCGGGAGTGATGAGCAGTTCTTC.

The rearrangement joins TRBV2 to TRBJ2-5, with TRBD2 matching over 8 bases. J gave up 5 bases and V 8 bases, and 1 base lay outside the gene matches. The CDR3 has 11 amino acids. Germline assignment: CDR1 SNHLY and CDR2 FYNNEI. CDR3 DNA sequence: TGTGCCAGCTCGGGGGGGGAGACCCAGTACTTC. Protein product: CASSGGETQYF.